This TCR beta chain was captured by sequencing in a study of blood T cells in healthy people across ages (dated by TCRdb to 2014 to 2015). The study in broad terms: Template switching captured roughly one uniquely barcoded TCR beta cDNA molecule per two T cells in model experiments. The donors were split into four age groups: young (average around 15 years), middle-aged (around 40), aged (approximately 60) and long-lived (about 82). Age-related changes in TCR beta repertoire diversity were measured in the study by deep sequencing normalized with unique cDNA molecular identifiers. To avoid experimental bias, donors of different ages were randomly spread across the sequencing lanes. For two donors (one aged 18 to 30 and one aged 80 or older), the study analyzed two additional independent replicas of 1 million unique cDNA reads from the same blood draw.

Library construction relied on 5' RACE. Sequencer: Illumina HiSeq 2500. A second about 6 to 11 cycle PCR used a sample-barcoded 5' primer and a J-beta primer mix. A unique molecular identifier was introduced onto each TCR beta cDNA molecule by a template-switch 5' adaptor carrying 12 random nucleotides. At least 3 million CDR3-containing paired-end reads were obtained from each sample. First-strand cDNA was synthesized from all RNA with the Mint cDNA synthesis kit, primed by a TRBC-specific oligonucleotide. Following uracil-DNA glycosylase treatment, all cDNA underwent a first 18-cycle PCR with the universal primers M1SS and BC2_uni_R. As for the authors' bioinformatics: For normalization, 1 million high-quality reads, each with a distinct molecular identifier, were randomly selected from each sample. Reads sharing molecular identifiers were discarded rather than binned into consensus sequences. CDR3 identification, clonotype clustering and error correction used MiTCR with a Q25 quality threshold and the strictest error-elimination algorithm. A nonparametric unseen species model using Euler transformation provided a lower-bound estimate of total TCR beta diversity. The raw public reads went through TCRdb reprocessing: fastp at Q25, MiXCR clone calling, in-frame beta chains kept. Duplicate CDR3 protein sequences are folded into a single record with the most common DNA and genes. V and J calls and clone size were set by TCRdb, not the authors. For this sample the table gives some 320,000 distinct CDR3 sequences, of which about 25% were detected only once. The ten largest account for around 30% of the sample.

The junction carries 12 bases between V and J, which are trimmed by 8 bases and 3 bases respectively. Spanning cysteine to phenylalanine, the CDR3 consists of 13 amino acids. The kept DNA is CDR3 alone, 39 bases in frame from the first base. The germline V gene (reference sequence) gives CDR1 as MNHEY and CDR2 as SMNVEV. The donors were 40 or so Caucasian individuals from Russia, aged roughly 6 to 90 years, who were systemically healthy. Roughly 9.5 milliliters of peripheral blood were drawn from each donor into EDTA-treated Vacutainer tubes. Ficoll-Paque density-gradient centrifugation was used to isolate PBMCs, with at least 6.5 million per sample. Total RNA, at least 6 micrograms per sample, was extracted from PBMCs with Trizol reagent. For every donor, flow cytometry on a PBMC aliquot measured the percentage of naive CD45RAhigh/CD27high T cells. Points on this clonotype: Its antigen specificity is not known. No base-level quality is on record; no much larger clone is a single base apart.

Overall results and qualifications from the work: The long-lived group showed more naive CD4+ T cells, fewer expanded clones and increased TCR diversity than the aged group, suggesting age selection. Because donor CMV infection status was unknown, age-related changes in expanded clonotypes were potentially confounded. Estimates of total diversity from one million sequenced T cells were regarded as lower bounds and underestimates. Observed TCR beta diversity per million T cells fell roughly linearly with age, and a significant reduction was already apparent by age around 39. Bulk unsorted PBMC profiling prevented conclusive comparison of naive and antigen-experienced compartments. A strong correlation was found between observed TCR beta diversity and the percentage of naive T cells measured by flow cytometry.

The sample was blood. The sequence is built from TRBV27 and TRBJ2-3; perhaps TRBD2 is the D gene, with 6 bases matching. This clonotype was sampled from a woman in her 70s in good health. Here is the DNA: TGTGCCAGCGCGGGGCGCGATACAGATACGCAGTATTTT. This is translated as CASAGRDTDTQYF.